The next 17 T cell receptor beta chains were all read from a single sample in a study of T cell repertoires in cytomegalovirus infection (dated by TCRdb to between 2017 and 2020). Sequencing relied on an Illumina HiSeq 1500. TCRdb reprocessed the public reads (quality trimming at Q25 with fastp, clone calling with MiXCR) and kept in-frame beta chains. CDR3 protein sequences are deduplicated, and each keeps its most common genes and DNA. This sample holds hundreds of thousands of distinct CDR3 sequences; 24% were observed only once. The ten largest clones add up to under 8.5% of the sample. Sequencing was done on a sample of CD8+ T cells from PBMCs. These receptors all come from a human donor in good health (CMV status not recorded). Some clones in this sample may be carry-over from other donors' samples.

There are a few counts of this clonotype. The V and J genes are TRBV7-8 and TRBJ2-1, with unresolved D. Germline V CDR1 and CDR2: SGHVS, FQNEAQ. V shed 5 bases and J shed 8 bases, with 4 bases lying between them. The CDR3 runs 10 residues. Written as DNA, the CDR3 is TGTGCCAGCAGCACCGATGAGCAGTTCTTC. Residues: CASSTDEQFF.

V and J are TRBV11-2 and TRBJ2-2; no clear D gene. Trimming shortened V by 7 bases and J by 7 bases, and 10 bases separated the two germline ends. The germline V gene has CDR1 SGHAT and CDR2 FQNNGV. The CDR3 spans 12 residues. The CDR3, as DNA: TGTGCCAGCAACTTGCTCATCGGGGAGCTGTTTTTT. Translation gives CASNLLIGELFF.

This clonotype was counted ten times or more. V is TRBV2 and J is TRBJ2-1; D unclear. Per germline, CDR1 SNHLY and CDR2 FYNNEI. V dropped 1 base and J dropped 0 bases, with 7 bases sitting between them. The CDR3 has 15 residues. The DNA of the CDR3 is TGTGCCAGCAGTGAAGGCTCCAGCTCCTACAATGAGCAGTTCTTC. Translating gives CASSEGSSSYNEQFF.

This clonotype was seen many times. This chain connects TRBV7-9 to TRBJ2-5, with D possibly being TRBD1 (5 bases). The CDR3 length is 16 residues. Germline loops: CDR1 SEHNR, CDR2 FQNEAQ (reference sequence). Trimming took 4 bases from V and 2 from J, leaving 17 bases between them. The CDR3 bases are TGTGCCAGCAGCTCCCCTATTCCTGGACAACAAGAGACCCAGTACTTC. Its translation is CASSSPIPGQQETQYF.

The V and J genes are TRBV6-2 or TRBV6-3 and TRBJ2-2, with 8 bases fitting TRBD1. This CDR3 contains 16 residues. Germline CDR1 and CDR2: MNHEY and SVGEGT. V was clipped by 5 bases and J by 4 bases; unmatched bases: 9. This CDR3 is CASSPDRGRSTGELFF. As DNA, the CDR3 is TGTGCCAGCAGTCCTGACAGGGGTCGAAGCACCGGGGAGCTGTTTTTT.

This clonotype was seen more than once but under ten times. The J gene is TRBJ2-2, the V gene TRBV28; 8 nucleotides agree with TRBD1. The trim removed 7 bases at V and 1 base at J, leaving 2 bases unmatched. The germline V gene encodes CDR1 MDHEN and CDR2 SYDVKM. This CDR3 spans 14 amino acids. CDR3 amino acids: CASKGTGNTGELFF. The CDR3 coding sequence is TGTGCCAGCAAGGGGACAGGGAACACCGGGGAGCTGTTTTTT. The entire variable domain, with the rest obtained from reference TRBV28 and TRBJ2-2, is as follows: DVKVTQSSRYLVKRTGEKVFLECVQDMDHENMFWYRQDPGLGLRLIYFSYDVKMKEKGDIPEGYSVSREKKERFSLILESASTNQTSMYLCASKGTGNTGELFFGEGSRLTVL.

There are a few counts of this clonotype. This sequence joins TRBV12-3 or TRBV12-4 and TRBJ2-1; maybe TRBD1 (6 bases). V was trimmed by 7 bases and J by 1 base, leaving 17 bases between them. The CDR3 totals 16 residues. The CDR3: CASKQGALASYNEQFF. As DNA, the CDR3 is TGTGCCAGCAAACAGGGAGCGCTGGCTTCCTACAATGAGCAGTTCTTC.

The chain uses TRBV6-1 and TRBJ2-1; TRBD1 is a possible D gene (5 bases). CDR3 length equals 14 residues. With 3 bases removed from V and 5 bases from J, the gap between germline ends came to 11 bases. Germline V gives CDR1 MNHNS, CDR2 SASEGT. The CDR3 here is CASSDGKGDNEQFF. The CDR3 coding sequence is TGTGCCAGCAGTGACGGTAAAGGGGACAATGAGCAGTTCTTC.

This clonotype was seen at least ten times. The chain has TRBV7-6 and TRBJ2-5; 11 nucleotides agree with TRBD2. This CDR3 spans 16 amino acids. V dropped 4 bases and J dropped 2; count of bases not matched to a gene: 6. Germline-derived CDR1 and CDR2 are SGHVS and FNYEAQ. The CDR3 sequence is CASSYLAGGRQETQYF. CDR3 DNA sequence: TGTGCCAGCAGCTACTTAGCGGGGGGGCGGCAAGAGACCCAGTACTTC. The full variable domain, in which reference TRBV7-6 and TRBJ2-5 provide the parts outside the CDR3, is GAGVSQSPRYKVTKRGQDVALRCDPISGHVSLYWYRQALGQGPEFLTYFNYEAQQDKSGLPNDRFSAERPEGSISTLTIQRTEQRDSAMYRCASSYLAGGRQETQYFGPGTRLLVL.

The rearrangement uses TRBV14 and TRBJ2-5, with D perhaps matching TRBD2 (5 bases). The germline V gene encodes CDR1 SGHDN and CDR2 FVKESK. This CDR3 has 14 amino acids. Trimming cost V 2 bases and J 5 bases, with 12 bases left between them. DNA of the CDR3: TGTGCCAGCAGCCAAAGAACAGCGGCGGAGACCCAGTACTTC. It specifies CASSQRTAAETQYF.

This clonotype was recorded a few times. The chain recombines TRBV5-5 with TRBJ1-2, with 7 bases lining up with TRBD1. Germline V gene lookup returns CDR1 SGHKS and CDR2 YYEKEE (reference sequence). V was pared by 3 bases and J by 8 bases, with 10 bases of the junction left unmatched. The CDR3 spans 14 residues. The CDR3 here is CASSSRAGGKGYTF. The CDR3 nucleotides read TGTGCCAGCAGCTCCCGGGCAGGGGGGAAAGGCTACACCTTC.

Turning to this clonotype: A read error may account for a junction end that differs from germline. The rearrangement joins TRBV18 to TRBJ2-7; D gene uncertain. Per germline, CDR1 KGHSH and CDR2 LQKENI. The CDR3 contains 11 residues. CDR3 loop: CPSSPRNEQYF. In nucleotides, the CDR3 is TGTCCCAGCTCACCAAGGAACGAGCAGTACTTC.

The rearrangement links TRBV7-9 to TRBJ2-5; possibly TRBD1 for D (7 bases). The CDR3 runs 16 residues. The germline CDR1 and CDR2 sequences are SEHNR and FQNEAQ (reference sequence). Trimming stripped 4 bases from V and 3 bases from J, with 18 bases between. As DNA, the CDR3 is TGTGCCAGCAGCTCCCTAGACCCCAGGGGGGAAGAGACCCAGTACTTC. This translates into CASSSLDPRGEETQYF.

This rearrangement joins TRBV6-1 to TRBJ2-3; TRBD1 aligns across 8 bases. Germline values: CDR1 MNHNS, CDR2 SASEGT. V lost 7 bases, J lost 5 bases, and 2 bases stayed unmatched. The CDR3 covers 12 residues. CDR3 region: CASTGTGDTQYF. DNA of the CDR3: TGTGCCAGCACCGGGACAGGAGATACGCAGTATTTT.

This clonotype was detected ten times or more. The rearrangement uses TRBV7-2 and TRBJ1-1; a possible D gene is TRBD1 (5 bases). V gave up 10 bases and J gave up 4 bases, with 10 bases separating them. Germline CDR1 SGHTA, CDR2 FQGNSA. The CDR3 spans 11 residues. The CDR3 protein is CATSQGTEAFF. The CDR3 DNA sequence: TGTGCCACTAGCCAGGGCACTGAAGCTTTCTTT.

This chain links TRBV11-2 with TRBJ2-5, with D perhaps being TRBD1 or TRBD2 (5 bases each). The CDR3 length is 15 residues. Trimming stripped 4 bases from V and 3 bases from J, with 15 bases between. Germline CDR1 is SGHAT and CDR2 is FQNNGV. The CDR3 DNA is TGTGCCAGCAGCTCGGCGGTAGTGGGGGAAGAGACCCAGTACTTC. Translated, it gives CASSSAVVGEETQYF.

V usage is TRBV29-1 and J usage is TRBJ2-3; TRBD1 might be the D (6 bases). The germline V and J ends were trimmed by 1 base and 1 base, with 12 bases remaining between them. The CDR3 sequence is 15 residues long. CDR1 and CDR2 (germline): SQVTM, ANQGSEA. This CDR3 is CSVEGGTTRTDTQYF. The DNA of the CDR3 is TGCAGCGTTGAAGGGGGGACAACCCGCACAGATACGCAGTATTTT.